Below, 23 T cell receptor beta chains from the same sample are listed, as sequenced in a study of CD8+CD57+ T cells in acquired aplastic anemia. Genomic DNA constituted the template upon which TCR beta VDJ and CDR3 profiling was performed. In TCRdb, the reads were re-called with MiXCR into one record per CDR3 protein. Among 210,000 or so distinct CDR3 sequences, about half were seen once, and the ten largest hold 20%. Selection for sequencing was limited to patients who had shown CD8+CD57+ cell expansion by flow cytometry. The sequenced sample consisted of sorted CD4+, CD8+, or CD8+CD57+ T cells (not recorded which) from PBMCs. These TCRs come from a human donor with aplastic anemia.

Many counts were recorded for this clonotype. The V gene is TRBV6-5, the J gene TRBJ2-7, with D possibly being TRBD2 (5 bases). This CDR3 comprises 11 residues. Germline V gives CDR1 MNHEY, CDR2 SVGAGI. Trimming took off 2 bases at V and 6 bases at J, with 5 bases between the two ends. CDR3 DNA sequence: TGTGCCAGCAGTTACGGAGGCGAGCAGTACTTC. Protein product: CASSYGGEQYF.

This clonotype turned up a few times. The genes are TRBV6-5 and TRBJ2-6; 8 bases are shared with TRBD1. Trimming removed 5 bases from V and 3 bases from J; junction bases left unmatched: 9. CDR3 size: 17 residues. Germline V gives CDR1 MNHEY, CDR2 SVGAGI. The CDR3 is CASSPGDRILGANVLTF. CDR3 DNA sequence: TGTGCCAGCAGTCCCGGGGACAGGATCCTTGGGGCCAACGTCCTGACTTTC.

The gene calls are TRBV9 and TRBJ1-6; D gene uncertain. CDR1 is SGDLS and CDR2 is YYNGEE in the germline V gene. The CDR3 is made up of 16 amino acids. The ends were cut back, 4 bases at V and 6 bases at J, with 17 bases in the middle. CDR3 loop: CASSLAREMINSPLHF. In DNA form, the CDR3 reads TGTGCCAGCAGCTTGGCGAGAGAAATGATTAATTCACCCCTCCACTTT.

The chain carries TRBV5-5 and TRBJ2-5; D is unclear. The length of the CDR3 is 16 residues. Germline V gives CDR1 SGHKS, CDR2 YYEKEE (reference sequence). Deletions cut 3 bases from V and 5 bases from J, with 20 bases between. DNA for the CDR3: TGTGCCAGCAGCTATTCGGCGTCTCCGGCGTCTGAGACCCAGTACTTC. This encodes CASSYSASPASETQYF.

The chain employs TRBV7-7 and TRBJ2-1; unclear D gene. Trimming shortened V by 2 bases and J by 7 bases, and 15 bases separated the two germline ends. The CDR3 contains 15 residues. Germline CDR1 reads SSHAT; CDR2 reads FNYEAQ (reference sequence). The CDR3 is CASSLRSARENEQFF. The CDR3 bases are TGTGCCAGCAGCTTACGGTCAGCCCGTGAGAATGAGCAGTTCTTC.

This clonotype was observed a few times. The chain carries TRBV20-1 and TRBJ1-1; D unclear. Germline V CDR1 and CDR2: DFQATT, SNEGSKA (reference sequence). CDR3 length: 13 residues. V gave up 2 bases and J gave up 2 bases, with 9 bases separating them. CDR3 protein: CSARPGINTEAFF. CDR3 sequence (DNA): TGCAGTGCTAGACCCGGGATTAACACTGAAGCTTTCTTT.

This chain uses TRBV2 with TRBJ2-3, with TRBD1 matching over 11 bases. CDR1 is SNHLY and CDR2 is FYNNEI in the germline V gene. J lost 3 bases, V lost 8 bases, and 7 bases had no gene match. The CDR3 covers 15 residues. CDR3 DNA: TGTGCCAGCCCGGACAGGGGGCAATTGACAGATACGCAGTATTTT. This gives the protein CASPDRGQLTDTQYF. Together with reference TRBV2 and TRBJ2-3, the CDR3 gives the full variable domain: EPEVTQTPSHQVTQMGQEVILRCVPISNHLYFYWYRQILGQKVEFLVSFYNNEISEKSEIFDDQFSVERPDGSNFTLKIRSTKLEDSAMYFCASPDRGQLTDTQYFGPGTRLTVL.

This clonotype has a count of ten or more. The rearrangement uses TRBV5-1 and TRBJ1-2; 7 bases agree with TRBD1. CDR1 is SGHRS and CDR2 is YFSETQ in the germline V gene. CDR3 length: 14 residues. Losses at the gene ends were 3 bases for V and 3 bases for J; bases not matched to a gene: 5. DNA for the CDR3: TGCGCCAGCAGCTCCACAGGGGCCGACTATGGCTACACCTTC. Protein: CASSSTGADYGYTF.

This clonotype was observed at least ten times. As DNA, the CDR3 is TGTGCCAGCAGTGAATGGGCAGGCTACAATGAGCAGTTCTTC. Encoded protein: CASSEWAGYNEQFF. The chain uses TRBV6-1 and TRBJ2-1; D is undetermined. This CDR3 has 14 residues. Germline loops: CDR1 MNHNS, CDR2 SASEGT. With 2 bases removed from V and 3 bases from J, the gap between germline ends came to 8 bases.

The V call is TRBV20-1, the J call TRBJ1-2, with 9 bases fitting TRBD1. V dropped 4 bases and J dropped 8; count of bases not matched to a gene: 8. This CDR3 spans 13 amino acids. Germline V gene data show CDR1 as DFQATT and CDR2 as SNEGSKA (reference sequence). The CDR3 region is CSAKDRGGVGYTF. CDR3 in DNA: TGCAGTGCTAAGGACAGGGGTGGCGTGGGCTACACCTTC.

V usage is TRBV5-1 and J usage is TRBJ1-2, with 7 bases lining up with TRBD1. CDR1 is SGHRS and CDR2 is YFSETQ in the germline V gene. Trimming took 0 bases from V and 7 from J; bases not matched to a gene: 9. The CDR3 is 15 amino acids. CDR3 region: CASSLGTGGEGGYTF. The DNA for the CDR3 is TGCGCCAGCAGCTTGGGGACAGGAGGAGAGGGTGGCTACACCTTC. The full variable domain, in which reference TRBV5-1 and TRBJ1-2 provide the parts outside the CDR3, is KAGVTQTPRYLIKTRGQQVTLSCSPISGHRSVSWYQQTPGQGLQFLFEYFSETQRNKGNFPGRFSGRQFSNSRSEMNVSTLELGDSALYLCASSLGTGGEGGYTFGSGTRLTVV.

The chain carries TRBV7-8 and TRBJ2-7, with 8 bases aligning to TRBD1. Germline V gene sequence: CDR1 SGHVS, CDR2 FQNEAQ. The CDR3 covers 14 residues. Unmatched junction bases numbered 9, after V lost 5 bases and J lost 6 bases. The CDR3 here is CASSLRTGQGEQYF. CDR3 nucleotide sequence: TGTGCCAGCAGCCTACGGACAGGACAGGGCGAGCAGTACTTC.

This clonotype was counted at least ten times. CDR3 region: CASRPGTRSYTEAFF. The CDR3 DNA is TGTGCCAGCAGACCCGGGACAAGGTCCTACACTGAAGCTTTCTTT. The chain joins TRBV5-4 to TRBJ1-1, with D possibly TRBD1 on 6 matching bases. CDR1 SGHNT and CDR2 YYREEE come from the germline V gene (reference sequence). V lost 5 bases to trimming and J lost 3 bases, with 17 bases between them. There are 15 residues in the CDR3.

This clonotype was recorded many times. The chain links TRBV20-1 to TRBJ1-5; possibly TRBD1 for D (5 bases). This CDR3 has 16 residues. Germline CDR1 DFQATT, CDR2 SNEGSKA (reference sequence). The V gene lost 0 bases and the J gene lost 0 bases, with 12 bases spanning the gap. For the CDR3, the DNA is TGCAGTGCTAGAGATCCCGCGACAGATAGCAATCAGCCCCAGCATTTT. Translation: CSARDPATDSNQPQHF.

This chain joins TRBV6-1 and TRBJ2-1, with D possibly being TRBD2 (6 bases). The germline V and J ends were trimmed by 6 bases and 0 bases, with 21 bases remaining between them. The CDR3 spans 18 residues. Germline V CDR1 and CDR2: MNHNS, SASEGT. As DNA, the CDR3 is TGTGCCAGCAGCGTGGGACTGGGATCCCTCAGCTCCTACAATGAGCAGTTCTTC. It translates to CASSVGLGSLSSYNEQFF.

This clonotype occurred a few times. The rearrangement uses TRBV11-2 and TRBJ2-1, with 8 bases matching TRBD2. The V segment lost 5 bases and the J segment 6 bases; nucleotides outside the gene matches: 18. The germline CDR1 and CDR2 sequences are SGHAT and FQNNGV. The CDR3 is 18 residues long. The CDR3 DNA is TGTGCCAGCAGCCAGTCCCTCCTTCGGGGGGGGGGCCCCAATGAGCAGTTCTTC. Its translation: CASSQSLLRGGGPNEQFF.

Many counts were recorded for this clonotype. The chain couples TRBV5-1 to TRBJ2-1, with D perhaps TRBD1 (5 bases). The CDR3 contains 15 residues. Trimming removed 4 bases at V and 2 bases at J, with 13 bases between. The V gene's germline CDR1 is SGHRS and CDR2 YFSETQ. CDR3 loop: CASSETVSTYNEQFF. In nucleotides, the CDR3 is TGCGCCAGCAGCGAGACAGTTTCTACCTACAATGAGCAGTTCTTC. The variable domain in full, with the rest retrieved from reference TRBV5-1 and TRBJ2-1, is KAGVTQTPRYLIKTRGQQVTLSCSPISGHRSVSWYQQTPGQGLQFLFEYFSETQRNKGNFPGRFSGRQFSNSRSEMNVSTLELGDSALYLCASSETVSTYNEQFFGPGTRLTVL.

The chain couples TRBV6-1 to TRBJ1-6, with D tentatively TRBD1 (5 bases). V was shortened by 6 bases and J by 8 bases, with 17 bases between the two germline ends. CDR1 MNHNS and CDR2 SASEGT come from the germline V gene. This CDR3 comprises 15 residues. CDR3 residues: CASRGWGREHSPLHF. CDR3 coding DNA: TGTGCCAGCAGAGGGTGGGGCCGAGAGCATTCACCCCTCCACTTT.

The genes are TRBV12-3 or TRBV12-4 and TRBJ1-2, with 9 bases lining up with TRBD1. The ends lost 5 bases at V and 2 bases at J; junction bases unmatched: 6. The CDR3 runs to 15 residues. The CDR3 DNA sequence: TGTGCCAGCAGTCGCCGGGACAGGGAGAACTATGGCTACACCTTC. It specifies CASSRRDRENYGYTF.

For this clonotype: This could be a read error, since a much larger clone is one nucleotide away. The chain carries TRBV5-1 and TRBJ2-1; D possibly corresponds to TRBD1 (7 bases). Looked up from germline, CDR1 is SGHRS and CDR2 is YFSETQ. The CDR3 is made up of 14 amino acids. The CDR3 region has the DNA TGCGCCAACAGCGTGGCAGGGGGGATGGATGAGCAGTTCTTC. This codes for CANSVAGGMDEQFF.

Concerning this clonotype: The germline gene is not matched at one end of the junction; a read error may be the cause. The chain recombines TRBV25-1 with TRBJ1-2; D uncertain. The CDR3 extends over 14 amino acids. In germline, CDR1 is MGHDK, CDR2 SYGVNS. CDR3 sequence (DNA): TGTACCAGCAGTGGAGACGGACCTAACTATGGCTACACCTTC. Protein product: CTSSGDGPNYGYTF.

The gene calls are TRBV5-4 and TRBJ2-7; TRBD1 agrees at 9 bases. Trimming removed 3 bases from V and 5 bases from J; junction bases left unmatched: 9. The CDR3 covers 15 residues. Germline CDR1 reads SGHNT; CDR2 reads YYREEE (reference sequence). CDR3 in amino acids: CASSYSGTGSDEQYF. CDR3 nucleotide sequence: TGTGCCAGCAGCTACTCCGGGACAGGGTCAGACGAGCAGTACTTC.

This clonotype was seen once. The CDR3 loop is CASSATSGGGDNEQFF. The CDR3 nucleotides read TGTGCCAGCAGCGCGACTAGCGGGGGAGGGGACAATGAGCAGTTCTTC. The chain carries TRBV9 and TRBJ2-1, with TRBD2 matching over 12 bases. Germline-derived CDR1 and CDR2 are SGDLS and YYNGEE. The CDR3 runs 16 residues. The J segment lost 5 bases and the V segment lost 3 bases, leaving 6 bases of the junction unmatched.